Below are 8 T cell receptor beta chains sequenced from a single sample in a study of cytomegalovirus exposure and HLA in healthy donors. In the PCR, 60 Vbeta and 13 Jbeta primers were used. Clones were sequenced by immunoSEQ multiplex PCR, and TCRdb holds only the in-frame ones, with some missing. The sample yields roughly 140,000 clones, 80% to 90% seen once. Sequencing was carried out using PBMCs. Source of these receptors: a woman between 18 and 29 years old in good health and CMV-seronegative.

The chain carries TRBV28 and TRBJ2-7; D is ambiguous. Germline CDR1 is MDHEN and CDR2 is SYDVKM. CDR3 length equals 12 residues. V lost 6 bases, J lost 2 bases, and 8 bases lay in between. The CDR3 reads CASRAGTYEQYF. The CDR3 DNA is TGTGCCAGCAGGGCAGGAACCTACGAGCAGTACTTC.

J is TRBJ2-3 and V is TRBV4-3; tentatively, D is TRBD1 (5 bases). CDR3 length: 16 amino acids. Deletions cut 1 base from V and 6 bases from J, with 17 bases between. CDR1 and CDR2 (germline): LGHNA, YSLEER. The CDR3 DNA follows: TGCGCCAGCAGCCAAGGGCTGGCAGGGCTTTTGGATACGCAGTATTTT. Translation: CASSQGLAGLLDTQYF.

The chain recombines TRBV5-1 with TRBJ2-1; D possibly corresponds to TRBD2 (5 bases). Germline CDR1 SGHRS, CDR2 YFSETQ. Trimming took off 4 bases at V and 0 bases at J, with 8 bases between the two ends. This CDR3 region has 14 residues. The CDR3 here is CASSPLVSYNEQFF. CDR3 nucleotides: TGCGCCAGCAGCCCACTAGTCTCCTACAATGAGCAGTTCTTC.

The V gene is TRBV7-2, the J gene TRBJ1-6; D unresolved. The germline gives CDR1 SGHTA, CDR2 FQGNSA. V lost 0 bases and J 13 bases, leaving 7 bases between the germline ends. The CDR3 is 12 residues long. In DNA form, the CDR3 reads TGTGCCAGCAGCTTAGCCACACCGCCCCTCCACTTT. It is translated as CASSLATPPLHF.

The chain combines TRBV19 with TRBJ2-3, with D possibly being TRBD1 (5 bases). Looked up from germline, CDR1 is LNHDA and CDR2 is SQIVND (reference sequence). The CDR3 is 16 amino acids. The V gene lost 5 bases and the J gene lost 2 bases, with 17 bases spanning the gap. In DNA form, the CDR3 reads TGTGCCAGTAGTCTTTACGCAACAGGAGACACAGATACGCAGTATTTT. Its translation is CASSLYATGDTDTQYF.

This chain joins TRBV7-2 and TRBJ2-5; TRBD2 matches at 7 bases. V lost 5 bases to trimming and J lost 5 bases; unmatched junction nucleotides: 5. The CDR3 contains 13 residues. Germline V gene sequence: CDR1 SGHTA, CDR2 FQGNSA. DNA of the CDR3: TGTGCCAGCAGCGGCGGGAGTCGGGAGACCCAGTACTTC. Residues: CASSGGSRETQYF.

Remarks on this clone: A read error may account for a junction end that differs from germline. The CDR3 here is CASSEALLGPRGF. The CDR3 DNA is TGTGCCAGCAGTGAAGCGCTTCTCGGGCCCAGGGGTTTT. J is TRBJ2-2 and V is TRBV6-1, with a possible D match to TRBD1 (6 bases). The germline V gene has CDR1 MNHNS and CDR2 SASEGT. This CDR3 has 13 amino acids.

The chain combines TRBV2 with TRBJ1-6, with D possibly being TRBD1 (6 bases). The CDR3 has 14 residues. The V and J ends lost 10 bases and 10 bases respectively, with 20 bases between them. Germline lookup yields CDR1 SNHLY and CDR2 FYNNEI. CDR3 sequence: CATQGGTVGSPLHF. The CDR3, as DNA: TGTGCCACACAGGGCGGAACAGTAGGGTCACCCCTCCACTTT.